A selection of T cell receptor beta chains follows, all from one sample in a study of T cells in Graves' hyperthyroidism and ophthalmopathy. TCRdb analysed the multiplex PCR reads with MiXCR anew, one entry per CDR3 protein. This sample carries roughly 200,000 distinct CDR3 sequences, 17% of them seen once, and the ten largest clones take roughly 50%. Input material: blood. The receptors here all came from a woman aged 50 to 60 with Graves' hyperthyroidism. CDR3s include the opening cysteine and the closing phenylalanine or tryptophan. D genes are given only for firm matches. Expanded clones are given a class, and other clones once, few, many or no size at all.

v_gene	abundance	d_gene	j_gene	CDR3nt	CDR3aa
TRBV9	-	-	TRBJ2-3	TGTGCCAGCAGCGGGAGGGTTAGCACAGATACGCAGTATTTT	CASSGRVSTDTQYF
TRBV24-1	many	-	TRBJ2-5	TGTGCCACCAGGGTGGCGGGGGCCCTCCAAGAGACCCAGTACTTC	CATRVAGALQETQYF
TRBV29-1	many	TRBD2	TRBJ2-3	TGCAGCGTGGAACAACCTAGCGGGAGTTTCGCAGATACGCAGTATTTT	CSVEQPSGSFADTQYF
TRBV28	few	-	TRBJ2-5	TGTGCCAGCAGTTTGACAGGGCCGCTCCAGGGAGGAGAGACCCAGTACTTC	CASSLTGPLQGGETQYF
TRBV3-1	many	-	TRBJ1-1	TGTGCCAGCAGCCAAGATTGGTCTCGGGGGGCTTTCTTT	CASSQDWSRGAFF
TRBV5-1	many	-	TRBJ2-1	TGCGCCAGCAGCTTTCAGGGGACGAGCTCCTACAATGAGCAGTTCTTC	CASSFQGTSSYNEQFF
TRBV7-2	-	-	TRBJ1-1	TGTGCCAGCAGCTTTCAGGGAACCCTCATGAACACTGAAGCTTTCTTT	CASSFQGTLMNTEAFF
TRBV27	many	-	TRBJ1-5	TGTGCCAGCAGTTTGGCAGGGCGCAATCAGCCCCAGCATTTT	CASSLAGRNQPQHF
TRBV5-8	-	TRBD1	TRBJ1-3	TGTGCCAGCAGCTTGGGAGCCGGGACAGGGAGCTCTGGAAACACCATATATTTT	CASSLGAGTGSSGNTIYF
TRBV27	many	TRBD1	TRBJ2-5	TGTGCCAGCAGCCACAGGGGGCGTGAGACCCAGTACTTC	CASSHRGRETQYF
TRBV5-1	few	-	TRBJ1-1	TGCGCCAGCAGCCCGGACCCGAACACTGAAGCTTTCTTT	CASSPDPNTEAFF
TRBV20-1	few	-	TRBJ2-1	TGCAGTGCTAGAGCCGGTTCCCCCGTGCCGGGACAAGCCCCCAATGAGCAGTTCTTC	CSARAGSPVPGQAPNEQFF
TRBV2	-	-	TRBJ2-2	TGTGCCAGCAGTGAAGACCGGTACATCGGGGAGCTGTTTTTT	CASSEDRYIGELFF
TRBV4-2	-	-	TRBJ2-2	TGTGCCAGCAGCCAGACCTACACCGGGGAGCTGTTTTTT	CASSQTYTGELFF
TRBV6-1	many	-	TRBJ1-1	TGTGCCAGCAGGGGACCCCTCGCTGAAGCTTTCTTT	CASRGPLAEAFF
TRBV6-1	few	-	TRBJ1-5	TGTGCCAGCAGTGATAACGGGGGTTACCAGCCCCAGCATTTT	CASSDNGGYQPQHF
TRBV2	-	TRBD1	TRBJ2-7	TGTGCCAGCAGCGCCCTCCGGGACAGGGGGCTACAGCAGTACTTC	CASSALRDRGLQQYF
TRBV3-1	many	-	TRBJ2-7	TGTGCCAGCAGCCAAGGATTGGGTTGGAACGAGCAGTACTTC	CASSQGLGWNEQYF
TRBV6-1	many	-	TRBJ2-3	TGTGCCAGCAGTAAGACAGTTTCCCGCACAGATACGCAGTATTTT	CASSKTVSRTDTQYF
TRBV7-9	few	TRBD2	TRBJ2-1	TGTGCCAGCAGCCCCAGGGGACTAGCGGACAATGAGCAGTTCTTC	CASSPRGLADNEQFF
TRBV20-1	-	-	TRBJ1-2	TGCAGTGCTAGAGATCCAGGGTTCACCGATGGCTACACCTTC	CSARDPGFTDGYTF
TRBV30	-	-	TRBJ2-6	TGTGCCTGGAGTGCACCTGGACTCTCTGGGGCCAACGTCCTGACTTTC	CAWSAPGLSGANVLTF
TRBV6-1	-	-	TRBJ1-1	TGTGCCAGCAGTTTAAGGGTGGAAGGCACTGAAGCTTTCTTT	CASSLRVEGTEAFF
TRBV7-2	-	-	TRBJ1-1	TGTGCCAGCAGCTTCCATCGACAGCCAAACACTGAAGCTTTCTTT	CASSFHRQPNTEAFF
TRBV11-1	-	TRBD2	TRBJ2-3	TGTGCCAGCAGTCGCGGGGGGAGCGGTACCACAGATACGCAGTATTTT	CASSRGGSGTTDTQYF
TRBV27	few	-	TRBJ2-2	TGTGCCAGCAGTTCTTCAGGCACCGGGGAGCTGTTTTTT	CASSSSGTGELFF
TRBV7-2	-	-	TRBJ2-7	TGTGCCAGCAGCCCCTGGACACCTTACGAGCAGTACTTC	CASSPWTPYEQYF
TRBV30	few	TRBD1	TRBJ1-4	TGTGCCTGGAGGGGGACAGCGAATGAAAAACTGTTTTTT	CAWRGTANEKLFF
TRBV2	many	-	TRBJ1-4	TGTGCCAGCAGCAGGGGATGGAATGAAAAACTGTTTTTT	CASSRGWNEKLFF
TRBV20-1	-	-	TRBJ1-3	TGCAGTACTAGGGCCACAGGGAGAGGTTGGAGAGGAAACACCATATATTTT	CSTRATGRGWRGNTIYF
TRBV6-4	few	-	TRBJ2-4	TGTGCCATCAAGGACATTGGGGGCATTCAGTACTTC	CAIKDIGGIQYF
TRBV5-1	-	TRBD1	TRBJ1-2	TGCGCCAGCAGCTTGGCCACAGGGGGGAATGGCTACACCTTC	CASSLATGGNGYTF
TRBV11-3	many	-	TRBJ2-7	TGTGCCAGCAACGACAGATCCTACGAGCAGTACTTC	CASNDRSYEQYF
TRBV11-2	-	TRBD1	TRBJ1-1	TGTGCCAGCTTGAGGGGGCCTGAAGCTTTCTTT	CASLRGPEAFF
TRBV9	-	-	TRBJ1-1	TGTGCCAGCAGCGGATTACAATGGCAGGGGCTGAACACTGAAGCTTTCTTT	CASSGLQWQGLNTEAFF
TRBV12-3/TRBV12-4	few	TRBD2	TRBJ2-1	TGTGCCAGCAGTTCCGGGACTACCACCTCTGAGCAGTTCTTC	CASSSGTTTSEQFF
TRBV2	many	-	TRBJ2-7	TGTGCCAGCAGTGGGACCCGCGAGCAGTACTTC	CASSGTREQYF